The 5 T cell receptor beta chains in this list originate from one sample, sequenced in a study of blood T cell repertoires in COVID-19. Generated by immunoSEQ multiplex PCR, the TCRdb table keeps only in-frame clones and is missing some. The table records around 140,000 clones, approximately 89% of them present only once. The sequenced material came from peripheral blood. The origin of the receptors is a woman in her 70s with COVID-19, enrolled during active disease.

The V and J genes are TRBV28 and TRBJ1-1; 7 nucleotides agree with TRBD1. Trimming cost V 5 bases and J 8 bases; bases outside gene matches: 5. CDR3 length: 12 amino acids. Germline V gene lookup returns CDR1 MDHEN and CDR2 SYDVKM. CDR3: CASSINRGEAFF. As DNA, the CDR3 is TGTGCCAGCAGTATAAACAGGGGAGAAGCTTTCTTT. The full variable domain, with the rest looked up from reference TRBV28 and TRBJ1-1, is DVKVTQSSRYLVKRTGEKVFLECVQDMDHENMFWYRQDPGLGLRLIYFSYDVKMKEKGDIPEGYSVSREKKERFSLILESASTNQTSMYLCASSINRGEAFFGQGTRLTVV.

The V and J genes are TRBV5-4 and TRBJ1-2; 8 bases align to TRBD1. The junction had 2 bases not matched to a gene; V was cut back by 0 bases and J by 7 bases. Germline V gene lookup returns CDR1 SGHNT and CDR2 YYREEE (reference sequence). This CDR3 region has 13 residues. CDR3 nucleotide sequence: TGTGCCAGCAGCTTGGGACAGGGGATTGGCTACACCTTC. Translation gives CASSLGQGIGYTF.

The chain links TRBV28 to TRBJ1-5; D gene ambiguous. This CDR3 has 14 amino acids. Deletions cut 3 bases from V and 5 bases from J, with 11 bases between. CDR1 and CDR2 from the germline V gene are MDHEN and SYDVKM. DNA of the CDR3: TGTGCCAGCAGTTTGACCGGGAGGGATCAGCCCCAGCATTTT. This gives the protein CASSLTGRDQPQHF.

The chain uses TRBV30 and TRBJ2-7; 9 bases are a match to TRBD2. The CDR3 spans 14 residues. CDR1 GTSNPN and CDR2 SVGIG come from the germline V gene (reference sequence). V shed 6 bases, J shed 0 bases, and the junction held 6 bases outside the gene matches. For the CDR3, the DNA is TGTGCCTGTCACAAGCGGGGGGCCTCCTACGAGCAGTACTTC. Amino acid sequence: CACHKRGASYEQYF. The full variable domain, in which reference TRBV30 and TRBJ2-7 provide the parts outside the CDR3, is SQTIHQWPATLVQPVGSPLSLECTVEGTSNPNLYWYRQAAGRGLQLLFYSVGIGQISSEVPQNLSASRPQDRQFILSSKKLLLSDSGFYLCACHKRGASYEQYFGPGTRLTVT.

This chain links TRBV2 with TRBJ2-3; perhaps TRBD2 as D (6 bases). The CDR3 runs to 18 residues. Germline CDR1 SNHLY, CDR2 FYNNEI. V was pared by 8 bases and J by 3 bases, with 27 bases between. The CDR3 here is CASQLDYKFRLATDTQYF. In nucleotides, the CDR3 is TGTGCCAGCCAATTGGACTATAAGTTTCGACTGGCTACAGATACGCAGTATTTT. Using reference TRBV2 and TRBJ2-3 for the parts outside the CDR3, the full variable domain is EPEVTQTPSHQVTQMGQEVILRCVPISNHLYFYWYRQILGQKVEFLVSFYNNEISEKSEIFDDQFSVERPDGSNFTLKIRSTKLEDSAMYFCASQLDYKFRLATDTQYFGPGTRLTVL.